This T cell receptor beta chain was obtained from a study of T cell responses to AZD1222 COVID-19 vaccine (dated by TCRdb to the early 2020s). With regard to the full study: TCR sequencing was performed for roughly 240 trial participants, of whom around 210 were given two doses of AZD1222 and 26 were given two doses of MenACWY control vaccine. Enrollment into the trials was organized by age into subgroups of 18-55, 56-69 and 70-plus years, and those subgroups contained about 160, 30 and 59 TCR-sequenced participants, respectively. Overall study results and their limits: The vaccine-associated CD4 TCRs covered the entire spike protein, and the dominant responses fell in regions 160-218 and 743-854. Participants were mostly white British, with more females than males. The authors suggested clonal diversity may have been underestimated. The 56-69-year group was small, and its depth increase did not reach significance, likely because of low power. Conclusions about previously exposed vaccinees are limited because only 6 or 7 AZD1222 recipients were SARS-CoV-2 seropositive at baseline. Because no samples from the day 14 peak response were available, repertoires could be characterized only after the peak T cell response. Reportedly, almost half of the unique spike-specific TCRs recognized epitopes lying outside the regions that are mutated in the B.1.351 and B.1.1.7 variants. After two AZD1222 doses, spike-specific TCR breadth and depth were significantly higher than at day 0 and than in MenACWY recipients.

The time point label on this specimen signifies: baseline before first vaccination. Explained via the paper, the treatment or condition label denotes: meningococcal conjugate vaccine given as trial control. The vaccinee samples were drawn from two UK trials, COV001 and COV002, one of which was a single-blind randomized controlled phase 2/3 trial testing AZD1222 (ChAdOx1 nCoV-19) in healthy adults. For TCRbeta chain sequencing, PBMC samples were collected from trial participants at day 0 and at day 28 after the second dose. The CDR3 regions of human TCRbeta chains were analyzed by immunosequencing. The published analysis was carried out like this. Repertoire TCRs were checked for matches against a reference library of SARS-CoV-2-specific TCRs that had been generated using the MIRA antigen-specificity platform. Breadth was defined as the fraction of unique TCRs that were SARS-CoV-2-associated. Depth was defined as the fraction of total T cells that were SARS-CoV-2-associated. Each spike-specific TCR was assigned to its reactive spike region and to a CD4 or CD8 class using the MIRA data. Log10-transformed breadth and depth values were compared by one-way ANOVA with Sidak's multiple comparisons tests. TCRdb holds this immuneACCESS table with in-frame rearrangements only. Some clones are missing; in checked studies, unresolved V genes explain under half, and the rest has no known cause. The V and J calls and clone size were taken over from that table, and D and trimming were inferred from the DNA. Counted in this sample were about 140,000 clones; roughly 93% of them appeared once. The ten top clones hold more than 0.8% of the sample.

V loses 1 base of germline sequence and J loses 5 bases, and the interval between the two ends is 10 bases. The CDR3 measures 15 amino acids from cysteine to phenylalanine. Here the CDR3 DNA is all that survives: 45 bases in frame from base 1. CDR1 and CDR2, looked up from the germline V gene, are SGDLS and YYNGEE. This clone has a single count. Its antigen remains unidentified. Per-nucleotide qualities are absent, and no much larger clonotype sits a single base away. Recombination linked TRBV9 to TRBJ1-6, and the D gene may be TRBD1, 6 bases matching. Sequencing was performed on peripheral blood, taken on day 0 of MenACWY control vaccination. This TCR derives from an adult in good health. The nucleotide sequence is given as TGTGCCAGCAGCGTACAGGGGCGGGATAATTCACCCCTCCACTTT. Translated, it reads CASSVQGRDNSPLHF.